The TCR beta chain under discussion was sequenced for a study of T cells expressing NK-cell markers. Looking at the study overall: Source material for TCR beta repertoires consisted of sorted CD3+CD56+NKG2C+, CD3+CD56+NKG2C- and CD3+CD56-NKG2C+ T cells.

Whole-study findings and limits: Leadership of the CD3+CD56-NKG2C+ fraction also belonged to these clonotypes in a handful of donors.

There are 14 residues in the CDR3. Note on this clonotype: Its antigen remains unidentified.

No DNA is given; TCRdb re-called the 5' RACE reads and lists each CDR3 protein once. The sample table sets out about 170,000 distinct CDR3 sequences. The chain employs TRBV12-3 or TRBV12-4 and TRBJ1-3; the TCRdb D gene call, TRBD1, has no DNA to confirm it. This receptor was identified in a man aged 18-70 years in good health. The sequencing input was blood T cells: a sorted CD56 or NKG2C T cell subset, CD4+ or CD8+ T cells, or bulk PBMC T cells (not recorded which). The CDR3 loop is CASSLSGNGNTIYF.